The 13 T cell receptor beta chains listed next were all sequenced from one sample in a study of spatial heterogeneity in lung cancer. Time point indicated: sample taken at primary tumor resection. Study-level results: Higher tumor mutation counts went along with higher counts of expanded intratumoral alpha and beta TCRs.

TCRdb re-called the 5' RACE reads through MiXCR, storing one row per CDR3 protein. Of approximately 18,000 distinct CDR3 sequences listed, about 6% were seen once; the top ten hold about 9.4%. These receptors are not linked to any known antigen. Sequencing was performed on lung tumor tissue, taken at surgery. The receptors derive from a female donor with early-stage non-small cell lung cancer.

Relative to its sample, this clonotype is medium-sized. CDR3 residues: CASSGAGRTEAFF. CDR3 coding DNA: TGTGCCAGCAGCGGCGCAGGGAGAACTGAAGCTTTCTTT. This chain joins TRBV2 and TRBJ1-1; D might be TRBD1 (5 bases). Between the trimmed V and J ends, which lost 6 bases and 5 bases, there was a span of 13 bases. This CDR3 has 13 amino acids. Germline V gene data show CDR1 as SNHLY and CDR2 as FYNNEI.

This clonotype has a count of ten or more. The chain has TRBV3-1 and TRBJ2-7, with TRBD2 matching over 12 bases. CDR1 is LGHDT, CDR2 YNNKEL, per germline (reference sequence). After removal of 1 base from V and 6 bases from J, the junction contained 7 bases not matched to a gene. This CDR3 contains 16 residues. This CDR3 is CASSQVLAGGRGEQYF. CDR3 DNA: TGTGCCAGCAGCCAAGTACTAGCGGGAGGAAGGGGCGAGCAGTACTTC.

Many counts were recorded for this clonotype. V gene TRBV20-1 combines with J gene TRBJ1-4; a weak D match, TRBD1 (6 bases). V was pared by 3 bases and J by 8 bases, with 10 bases between. The CDR3 sequence is 12 residues long. CDR1 is DFQATT and CDR2 is SNEGSKA in the germline V gene (reference sequence). The DNA for the CDR3 is TGCAGTGCTAGGGGGGCGGAGGAAAAACTGTTTTTT. Its translation is CSARGAEEKLFF.

This clonotype was seen a few times. The V gene is TRBV6-5, the J gene TRBJ2-3; 8 bases match TRBD2. The V gene end was trimmed by 0 bases and the J gene end by 0 bases; junction bases not matched to a gene: 2. Germline values: CDR1 MNHEY, CDR2 SVGAGI. CDR3 length equals 16 residues. The CDR3 sequence: CASSYSGGRSTDTQYF. The CDR3 region has the DNA TGTGCCAGCAGTTACTCTGGCGGGAGGAGCACAGATACGCAGTATTTT.

This clonotype occurred a few times. The V gene is TRBV24-1, the J gene TRBJ2-5; TRBD2 matches at 10 bases. Germline CDR1 is KGHDR and CDR2 is SFDVKD. The CDR3 covers 14 residues. Trimming removed 0 bases from V and 8 bases from J; junction bases left unmatched: 2. The CDR3 loop reads CATSDLGLAATQYF. CDR3 coding DNA: TGTGCCACCAGTGATTTGGGACTAGCGGCAACCCAGTACTTC.

This sequence joins TRBV19 and TRBJ2-6; D is undetermined. Deletions cut 4 bases from V and 0 bases from J, with 7 bases between. The length of the CDR3 is 15 residues. Germline CDR1 LNHDA, CDR2 SQIVND (reference sequence). This chain's CDR3 is CASSTTRSGANVLTF. The CDR3 DNA reads as TGTGCCAGTAGTACTACACGCTCTGGGGCCAACGTCCTGACTTTC.

As for this clonotype: A much more abundant neighbour one base away suggests this may be a read error. The gene calls are TRBV6-2 or TRBV6-3 and TRBJ2-7, with 8 bases aligning to TRBD2. V dropped 11 bases and J dropped 0; count of bases not matched to a gene: 9. The CDR3 sequence is 14 residues long. Germline loops: CDR1 MNHEY, CDR2 SVGEGT. The CDR3 protein is CAGTLAGSSYEQYF. The CDR3 DNA sequence: TGTGCCGGCACCTTAGCGGGGAGCTCCTACGAGCAGTACTTC.

The table lists this clonotype with many counts. This chain joins TRBV10-3 and TRBJ2-5, with D perhaps matching TRBD2 (5 bases). The germline CDR1 and CDR2 sequences are ENHRY and SYGVKD. This CDR3 is 12 amino acids long. Trimming pared 7 bases from V and 1 base from J, leaving 7 bases between. The CDR3 coding sequence is TGTGCCATCACCAGCGGCCAAGAGACCCAGTACTTC. Translated, it gives CAITSGQETQYF.

This chain joins TRBV7-8 and TRBJ2-7; the D gene is possibly TRBD1 (6 bases). This CDR3 contains 14 residues. CDR1 is SGHVS, CDR2 FQNEAQ, per germline. The ends were cut back, 2 bases at V and 2 bases at J, with 10 bases in the middle. CDR3 loop: CASSLNRAAYEQYF. In DNA form, the CDR3 reads TGTGCCAGCAGCTTAAACAGGGCGGCCTACGAGCAGTACTTC.

This clonotype was seen at least ten times. The chain uses TRBV5-5 and TRBJ1-4, with no clear D. Deletions cut 5 bases from V and 2 bases from J, with 10 bases between. The CDR3 has 14 amino acids. The germline V gene encodes CDR1 SGHKS and CDR2 YYEKEE (reference sequence). This CDR3 reads CASSSGVTNEKLFF. The CDR3 DNA reads as TGTGCCAGCAGTTCGGGAGTTACTAATGAAAAACTGTTTTTT. Combining the CDR3 with reference TRBV5-5 and TRBJ1-4 gives the whole variable domain DAGVTQSPTHLIKTRGQQVTLRCSPISGHKSVSWYQQVLGQGPQFIFQYYEKEERGRGNFPDRFSARQFPNYSSELNVNALLLGDSALYLCASSSGVTNEKLFFGSGTQLSVL.

This clonotype was observed at least ten times. CDR3 sequence: CSARTPILTSGPYEQYF. The CDR3 DNA sequence: TGCAGTGCTAGGACTCCTATTCTGACTAGCGGGCCCTACGAGCAGTACTTC. This chain joins TRBV20-1 and TRBJ2-7, with 10 bases lining up with TRBD2. Per the germline V gene, CDR1 is DFQATT and CDR2 is SNEGSKA (reference sequence). The CDR3 length is 17 residues. Trimming cost V 3 bases and J 2 bases; bases outside gene matches: 13.

In this sample, this clonotype turned up many times. This chain connects TRBV7-2 to TRBJ2-3; D remains ambiguous. The V end was cut by 0 bases, the J end by 1 base, with 8 bases between. The CDR3 runs to 15 residues. Germline CDR1 SGHTA, CDR2 FQGNSA. CDR3 sequence: CASSLAGTGTDTQYF. CDR3 DNA: TGTGCCAGCAGCTTAGCGGGAACTGGCACAGATACGCAGTATTTT.

In its sample, this clonotype was seen many times. The chain has TRBV3-1 and TRBJ2-7, with D perhaps matching TRBD2 (7 bases). This CDR3 is 14 amino acids long. V lost 2 bases, J lost 8 bases, and 16 bases lay in between. Looked up from germline, CDR1 is LGHDT and CDR2 is YNNKEL (reference sequence). Here the CDR3 DNA reads TGTGCCAGCAGCCAACGGGGGGCTTCGAGAAAGCAGTACTTC. As protein: CASSQRGASRKQYF.